What follows are 17 T cell receptor beta chains derived from one specimen sequenced in a study of T cell responses to AZD1222 COVID-19 vaccine. Sequencing used immunoSEQ multiplex PCR; TCRdb keeps in-frame clones, though not all of them. The sample contains roughly 100,000 clones, about 90% of which appear only once. The sequencing used peripheral blood, collected 28 days after the second AZD1222 dose. These receptors originate from an adult who received the AZD1222 COVID-19 vaccine.

A single count supports this clone. The genes are TRBV7-8 and TRBJ2-7; D might be TRBD2 (5 bases). Deletions cut 5 bases from V and 0 bases from J, with 17 bases between. The CDR3 covers 16 residues. Germline assignment: CDR1 SGHVS and CDR2 FQNEAQ. This chain's CDR3 is CASSQPGRRSSYEQYF. The CDR3 bases are TGTGCCAGCAGCCAACCGGGCAGGAGGAGCTCCTACGAGCAGTACTTC.

The rearrangement uses TRBV18 and TRBJ1-5, with D perhaps TRBD1 (5 bases). Germline V gene sequence: CDR1 KGHSH, CDR2 LQKENI. The CDR3 is made up of 16 amino acids. V shed 6 bases and J shed 0 bases, with 15 bases lying between them. As DNA, the CDR3 is TGTGCCAGCTCTCCCGCGGGGGGATCTAGCAATCAGCCCCAGCATTTT. Protein: CASSPAGGSSNQPQHF.

This clone showed up just a few times. The V call is TRBV30, the J call TRBJ1-2; TRBD1 might be the D (5 bases). This CDR3 is 14 amino acids long. V was trimmed by 4 bases and J by 7 bases, leaving 19 bases between them. Germline CDR1 is GTSNPN and CDR2 is SVGIG (reference sequence). The CDR3 DNA is TGTGCCTGGATTGGTTCTTCTGGGGGTTTTGGCTACACCTTC. It yields the protein CAWIGSSGGFGYTF. The full variable domain, completed using reference TRBV30 and TRBJ1-2, is SQTIHQWPATLVQPVGSPLSLECTVEGTSNPNLYWYRQAAGRGLQLLFYSVGIGQISSEVPQNLSASRPQDRQFILSSKKLLLSDSGFYLCAWIGSSGGFGYTFGSGTRLTVV.

The chain employs TRBV18 and TRBJ2-7, with TRBD2 identical over 8 bases. The V segment lost 6 bases and the J segment 3 bases; nucleotides outside the gene matches: 10. Germline values: CDR1 KGHSH, CDR2 LQKENI. The CDR3 spans 15 residues. CDR3 loop: CASSAPGLGNYEQYF. The CDR3 DNA reads TGTGCCAGCTCGGCACCGGGACTAGGGAACTACGAGCAGTACTTC. Together with reference TRBV18 and TRBJ2-7, the CDR3 gives the full variable domain: NAGVMQNPRHLVRRRGQEARLRCSPMKGHSHVYWYRQLPEEGLKFMVYLQKENIIDESGMPKERFSAEFPKEGPSILRIQQVVRGDSAAYFCASSAPGLGNYEQYFGPGTRLTVT.

J is TRBJ2-6 and V is TRBV18, with TRBD1 matching over 8 bases. Trimming cost V 5 bases and J 0 bases; bases outside gene matches: 3. Germline V CDR1 and CDR2: KGHSH, LQKENI. This CDR3 has 16 amino acids. In nucleotides, the CDR3 is TGTGCCAGCTCAAGGACAGGGAACTCTGGGGCCAACGTCCTGACTTTC. Amino acids: CASSRTGNSGANVLTF.

V is TRBV10-3 and J is TRBJ1-5; 8 bases fit TRBD1. V lost 11 bases and J lost 2; bases outside the gene matches: 5. CDR1 is ENHRY and CDR2 is SYGVKD in the germline V gene. This CDR3 is built from 13 residues. The CDR3 loop reads CAVGQGGNQPQHF. Here the CDR3 DNA reads TGTGCCGTCGGACAGGGTGGCAATCAGCCCCAGCATTTT.

This clone was observed a single time. The CDR3 region has the DNA TGTGCCAGCAGCCCCCAGATCTCCTATAATTCACCCCTCCACTTT. It specifies CASSPQISYNSPLHF. This chain connects TRBV9 to TRBJ1-6, with no clear D. Trimming removed 4 bases from V and 0 bases from J, with 8 bases in between. Germline assignment: CDR1 SGDLS and CDR2 YYNGEE. This CDR3 contains 15 residues.

The chain recombines TRBV6-5 with TRBJ1-2; 9 bases agree with TRBD1. The CDR3 is 14 residues long. Trimming removed 6 bases from V and 6 bases from J; junction bases left unmatched: 8. Germline loops: CDR1 MNHEY, CDR2 SVGAGI. CDR3 DNA sequence: TGTGCCAGCAGGCCTGGGACAGGGCCACATGGCTACACCTTC. Translating it yields CASRPGTGPHGYTF.

The chain links TRBV2 to TRBJ1-1, with TRBD1 matching over 8 bases. Germline CDR1 and CDR2: SNHLY and FYNNEI. V shed 4 bases and J 1 base; nucleotides not matched to a gene: 5. The CDR3 totals 15 residues. CDR3 sequence: CASSVQGVGNTEAFF. CDR3 DNA: TGTGCCAGCAGTGTACAGGGGGTGGGGAACACTGAAGCTTTCTTT.

The V gene is TRBV19, the J gene TRBJ2-6; TRBD1 aligns across 8 bases. CDR1 and CDR2 (germline): LNHDA, SQIVND (reference sequence). J gave up 0 bases and V 6 bases, and 7 bases lay outside the gene matches. The CDR3 extends over 17 amino acids. The CDR3 coding sequence is TGTGCCAGTAGGGCGACAGGGGCCAGCTCTGGGGCCAACGTCCTGACTTTC. Amino acids: CASRATGASSGANVLTF.

The J gene is TRBJ1-1, the V gene TRBV5-4; D not certain. The germline V gene has CDR1 SGHNT and CDR2 YYREEE (reference sequence). With 2 bases removed from V and 3 bases from J, the gap between germline ends came to 5 bases. The CDR3 is 12 residues long. The CDR3 sequence: CASSFADTEAFF. In DNA, the CDR3 is TGTGCCAGCAGCTTCGCAGACACTGAAGCTTTCTTT.

This clone was detected a few times. The rearrangement uses TRBV7-8 and TRBJ2-2; tentative D call: TRBD2 (5 bases). The CDR3 consists of 15 residues. Per germline, CDR1 SGHVS and CDR2 FQNEAQ. With 2 bases removed from V and 1 base from J, the gap between germline ends came to 8 bases. CDR3 nucleotide sequence: TGTGCCAGCAGCTTATGGGCGGGGAACACCGGGGAGCTGTTTTTT. Its protein product is CASSLWAGNTGELFF.

This clone was observed a few times. The chain uses TRBV4-1 and TRBJ1-5; 7 bases line up with TRBD1. Germline V gene data show CDR1 as MGHRA and CDR2 as YSYEKL. This CDR3 spans 17 amino acids. J lost 3 bases, V lost 2 bases, and 10 bases had no gene match. In DNA, the CDR3 is TGCGCCAGCAGCCAAACCCTTCGACAGGGACTCAATCAGCCCCAGCATTTT. It codes for CASSQTLRQGLNQPQHF.

The chain couples TRBV5-1 to TRBJ1-2; the D is unclear. The CDR3 has 14 residues. Germline values: CDR1 SGHRS, CDR2 YFSETQ. Trimming stripped 4 bases from V and 4 bases from J, with 14 bases between. The CDR3 sequence: CASSNGHRSYGYTF. The CDR3 nucleotides are TGCGCCAGCAGCAATGGTCACAGAAGCTATGGCTACACCTTC.

By sample fraction, this clone is medium-sized. The chain is built from TRBV6-2 or TRBV6-3 and TRBJ2-1; tentative D call: TRBD2 (5 bases). Deletions cut 4 bases from V and 3 bases from J, with 7 bases between. Germline V CDR1 and CDR2: MNHEY, SVGEGT. CDR3 length equals 13 residues. CDR3 nucleotide sequence: TGTGCCAGCAGTTGGAGCGGCTACAATGAGCAGTTCTTC. It codes for CASSWSGYNEQFF.

The CDR3 DNA reads TGTGCCAGCATCGAAGGCAGGGGGAGTGATCAGCCCCAGCATTTT. This encodes CASIEGRGSDQPQHF. The genes are TRBV6-5 and TRBJ1-5, with 7 nucleotides matching TRBD1. Trimming cost V 7 bases and J 5 bases; bases outside gene matches: 11. CDR1 MNHEY and CDR2 SVGAGI come from the germline V gene. The CDR3 covers 15 residues.

This clone has a single count. This rearrangement joins TRBV18 to TRBJ2-1; 14 nucleotides line up with TRBD2. This CDR3 is built from 19 residues. V gave up 2 bases and J gave up 0 bases; unmatched junction bases: 6. The V gene's germline CDR1 is KGHSH and CDR2 LQKENI. CDR3 in amino acids: CASSPLWTSGGSSYNEQFF. CDR3 sequence (DNA): TGTGCCAGCTCACCATTATGGACTAGCGGGGGGAGCTCCTACAATGAGCAGTTCTTC.